Presented here are 2 T cell receptor beta chains from one specimen sequenced in a study of blood T cells in healthy people across ages. Alongside a J-beta primer mix, a sample-barcoded 5' primer served in a second PCR lasting roughly 6 to 12 cycles. TCRdb itself ran the 5' RACE reads through MiXCR, one entry per CDR3 protein. The table includes some 900,000 distinct CDR3 sequences, roughly 43% detected once. The sample consisted of blood. The receptors derive from a young man in good health.

This clonotype was detected only a few times. This chain links TRBV4-1 with TRBJ1-2, with 9 bases matching TRBD1. This CDR3 has 14 amino acids. Germline loops: CDR1 MGHRA, CDR2 YSYEKL. V dropped 3 bases and J dropped 7; count of bases not matched to a gene: 6. The CDR3 spells CASSQRGTGSGYTF. DNA of the CDR3: TGCGCCAGCAGCCAGCGAGGGACAGGGTCTGGCTACACCTTC.

This rearrangement joins TRBV3-1 to TRBJ1-4; 9 bases fit TRBD1. Germline assignment: CDR1 LGHDT and CDR2 YNNKEL (reference sequence). This CDR3 contains 16 residues. The trim removed 1 base at V and 8 bases at J, leaving 8 bases unmatched. CDR3 in DNA: TGTGCCAGCAGCCAAGCCTCCGGGACAGGGAGAGAAAAACTGTTTTTT. Its translation is CASSQASGTGREKLFF.